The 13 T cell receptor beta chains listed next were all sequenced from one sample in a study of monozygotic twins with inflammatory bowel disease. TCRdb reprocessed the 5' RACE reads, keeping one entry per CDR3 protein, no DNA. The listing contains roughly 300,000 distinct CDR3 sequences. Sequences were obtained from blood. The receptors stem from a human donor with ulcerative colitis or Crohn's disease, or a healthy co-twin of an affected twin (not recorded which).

The CDR3 here is CASSFSANTGELFF. The chain is built from TRBV7-8 and TRBJ2-2. The CDR3 has 14 amino acids. Germline V CDR1 and CDR2: SGHVS, FQNEAQ.

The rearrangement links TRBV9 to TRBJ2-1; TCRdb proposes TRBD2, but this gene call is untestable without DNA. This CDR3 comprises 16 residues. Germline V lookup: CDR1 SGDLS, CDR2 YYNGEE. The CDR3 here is CASSVRLGGKYNEQFF. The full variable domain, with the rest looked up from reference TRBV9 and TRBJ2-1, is DSGVTQTPKHLITATGQRVTLRCSPRSGDLSVYWYQQSLDQGLQFLIQYYNGEERAKGNILERFSAQQFPDLHSELNLSSLELGDSALYFCASSVRLGGKYNEQFFGPGTRLTVL.

The CDR3 protein is CAISVGGAYEQFF. The chain recombines TRBV10-3 with TRBJ2-1; TCRdb's D call, TRBD1, is unchecked because there is no DNA. The CDR3 contains 13 residues. Per germline, CDR1 ENHRY and CDR2 SYGVKD.

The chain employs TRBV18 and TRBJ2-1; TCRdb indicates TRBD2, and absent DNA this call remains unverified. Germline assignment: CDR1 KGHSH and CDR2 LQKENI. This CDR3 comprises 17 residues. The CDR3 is CASSPVGLAGSMNEQFF.

The CDR3 loop is CASSLFSDQPQLF. J is TRBJ1-5 and V is TRBV11-2. Germline V gene sequence: CDR1 SGHAT, CDR2 FQNNGV. The CDR3 totals 13 residues.

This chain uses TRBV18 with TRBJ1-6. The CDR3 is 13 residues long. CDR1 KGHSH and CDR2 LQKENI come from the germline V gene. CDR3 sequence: CASSPIVDSPLHF.

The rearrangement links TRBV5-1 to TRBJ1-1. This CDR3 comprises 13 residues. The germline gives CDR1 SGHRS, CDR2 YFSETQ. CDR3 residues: CASSFSTRGEAFF.

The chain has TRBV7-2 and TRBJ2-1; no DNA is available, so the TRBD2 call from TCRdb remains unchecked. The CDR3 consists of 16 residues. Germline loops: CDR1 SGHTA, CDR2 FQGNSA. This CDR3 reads CASSLVSGGGYNEQFF.

This CDR3 is CASSLEYRVANYGYTF. This chain links TRBV27 with TRBJ1-2. CDR3 size: 16 residues. Germline V CDR1 and CDR2: MNHEY, SMNVEV (reference sequence).

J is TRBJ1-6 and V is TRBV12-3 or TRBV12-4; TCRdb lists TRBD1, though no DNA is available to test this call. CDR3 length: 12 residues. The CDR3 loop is CASSPGPSPLHF.

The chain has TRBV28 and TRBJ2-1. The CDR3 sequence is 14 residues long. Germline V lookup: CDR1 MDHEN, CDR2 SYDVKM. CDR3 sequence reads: CASNTGISYNEQFF.

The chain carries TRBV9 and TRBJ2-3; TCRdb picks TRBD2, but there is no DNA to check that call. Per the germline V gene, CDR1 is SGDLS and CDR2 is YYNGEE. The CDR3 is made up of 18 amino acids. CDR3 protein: CASSEGLAGLPSTDTQYF.

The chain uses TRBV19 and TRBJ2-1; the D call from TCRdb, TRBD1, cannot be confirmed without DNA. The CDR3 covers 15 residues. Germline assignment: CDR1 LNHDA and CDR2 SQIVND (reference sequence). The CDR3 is CASSNQGGGYNEQFF.